This T cell receptor beta chain was documented in a study of post-analysis software for immune sequencing data. Turning to the study itself: Disease trajectories encompassed relapsing-remitting, secondary progressive and progressive-relapsing multiple sclerosis.

Germline V CDR1 and CDR2: LGHDT, YNNKEL (reference sequence). V was trimmed by 7 bases and J by 2 bases, leaving 10 bases between them. The CDR3 runs 13 residues. A note on this clonotype: Its specificity is not known.

Researchers reported that TCR beta cDNA libraries carried unique molecular identifiers. T cells numbering about 0.85 to 11 million yielded cDNA molecules that totaled some 500,000. TCRdb fed the PCR reads into MiXCR, producing one record per CDR3 protein. The table has about 540,000 distinct CDR3 sequences, roughly 34% seen once. Study outcomes and limitations: The study found significantly lower normalized Chao1 diversity in multiple sclerosis patients than in controls. When patients were compared with controls, 4 or 5 TRBV segments were more frequent, TRBV5-6, TRBV5-1 and TRBV20-1 among them.

This rearrangement joins TRBV3-1 to TRBJ2-3; D is perhaps TRBD2 (7 bases). The sample consisted of blood. This clonotype was obtained from a girl aged 2-17 years with multiple sclerosis. For the CDR3, the DNA is TGTGCCAGCAACGGGGGGCCCACAGATACGCAGTATTTT. Translation gives CASNGGPTDTQYF.